The clone carrying this T cell receptor beta chain was recorded a few times. Per the study methods: In patients, CD8+ clones bigger than 1% rarely had the same sequence as a published virus-specific TCRB. Generated by immunoSEQ multiplex PCR, the TCRdb table keeps only in-frame clones and is missing some. The DNA was the basis for D and trimming; V, J and clone size are from that table. Of approximately 14,000 clones listed, roughly 79% were seen once; the top ten hold around 6.7%. The record originates from a study of somatic mutations in cytotoxic T cells in rheumatoid arthritis. There are 13 residues in the CDR3. The V end was cut by 5 bases, the J end by 11 bases, with 18 bases between. Germline assignment: CDR1 MNHEY and CDR2 SMNVEV (reference sequence).

This TCR was sampled from an adult with rheumatoid arthritis. This chain connects TRBV27 to TRBJ1-1, with a tentative D call TRBD1 (5 bases). Source material: CD8+ T cells sorted from blood. The CDR3 loop reads CASSPSGGSGAFF. CDR3 nucleotides: TGTGCCAGCAGTCCTAGCGGGGGGTCAGGGGCTTTCTTT.